This T cell receptor beta chain was identified in a study of T cell responses to AZD1222 COVID-19 vaccine. Study-level points and caveats: Baseline serology detected seropositivity in only 5 or 6 AZD1222 recipients. Elevations in Spike-specific TCR breadth and depth followed administration of two AZD1222 doses.

V dropped 6 bases and J dropped 11 bases, with 12 bases sitting between them. The length of the CDR3 is 12 residues. Germline V gene sequence: CDR1 SGHTS, CDR2 YDEGEE. Of note for this clone: The antigen is not known.

Here immunoSEQ multiplex PCR was the method, and the copy in TCRdb shows in-frame clones only, minus some. The data show about 120,000 clones, with 70% to 90% seen just once and roughly 3.6% held by the top ten. This material consisted of peripheral blood, taken on day 0 of AZD1222 vaccination. The genes are TRBV5-8 and TRBJ1-6; D is perhaps TRBD1 (5 bases). The receptor was derived from an adult in good health. This chain's CDR3 is CASNSPGAPLHF. CDR3 nucleotides: TGTGCCAGCAACTCGCCGGGGGCACCCCTCCACTTT.